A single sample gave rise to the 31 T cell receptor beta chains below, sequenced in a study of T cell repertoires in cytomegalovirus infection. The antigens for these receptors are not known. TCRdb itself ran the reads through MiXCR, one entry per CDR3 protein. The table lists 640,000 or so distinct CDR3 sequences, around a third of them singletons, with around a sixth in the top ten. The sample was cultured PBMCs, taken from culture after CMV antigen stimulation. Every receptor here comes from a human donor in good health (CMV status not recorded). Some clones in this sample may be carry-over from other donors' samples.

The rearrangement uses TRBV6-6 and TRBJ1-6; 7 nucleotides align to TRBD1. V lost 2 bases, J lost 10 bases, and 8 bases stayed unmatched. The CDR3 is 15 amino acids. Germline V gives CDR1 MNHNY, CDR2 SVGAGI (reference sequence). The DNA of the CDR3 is TGTGCCAGCAGTTACGACAGGGAGGGTGGGTCACCCCTCCACTTT. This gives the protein CASSYDREGGSPLHF.

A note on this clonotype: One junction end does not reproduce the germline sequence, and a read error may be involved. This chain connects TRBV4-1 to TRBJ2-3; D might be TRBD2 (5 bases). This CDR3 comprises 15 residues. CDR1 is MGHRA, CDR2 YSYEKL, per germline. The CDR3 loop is CASSQEGLVSDTQYF. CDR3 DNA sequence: TGTGCCAGCAGCCAAGAGGGCCTAGTGTCAGATACGCAGTATTTT.

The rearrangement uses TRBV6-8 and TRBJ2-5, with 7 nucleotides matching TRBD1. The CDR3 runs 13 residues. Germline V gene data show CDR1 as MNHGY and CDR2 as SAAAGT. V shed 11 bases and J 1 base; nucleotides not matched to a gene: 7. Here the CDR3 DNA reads TGTGCCGTCAGGGGGTCTAGCCAAGAGACCCAGTACTTC. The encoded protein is CAVRGSSQETQYF.

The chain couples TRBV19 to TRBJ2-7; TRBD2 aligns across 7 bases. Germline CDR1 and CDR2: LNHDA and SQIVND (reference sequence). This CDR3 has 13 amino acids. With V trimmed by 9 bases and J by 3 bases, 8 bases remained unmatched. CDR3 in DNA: TGTGCCAGCCATCCCTCGGGGGGCTACGAGCAGTACTTC. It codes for CASHPSGGYEQYF. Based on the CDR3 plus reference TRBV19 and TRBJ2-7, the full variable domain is DGGITQSPKYLFRKEGQNVTLSCEQNLNHDAMYWYRQDPGQGLRLIYYSQIVNDFQKGDIAEGYSVSREKKESFPLTVTSAQKNPTAFYLCASHPSGGYEQYFGPGTRLTVT.

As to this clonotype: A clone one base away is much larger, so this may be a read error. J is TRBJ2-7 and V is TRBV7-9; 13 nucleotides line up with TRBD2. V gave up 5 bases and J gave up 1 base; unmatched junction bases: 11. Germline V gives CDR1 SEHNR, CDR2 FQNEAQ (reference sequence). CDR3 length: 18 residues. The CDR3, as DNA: TGTGCCAGCAGCCACCGGACTAGCGGGAGCGGATGGTCCTACGAGCAGTACTTC. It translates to CASSHRTSGSGWSYEQYF.

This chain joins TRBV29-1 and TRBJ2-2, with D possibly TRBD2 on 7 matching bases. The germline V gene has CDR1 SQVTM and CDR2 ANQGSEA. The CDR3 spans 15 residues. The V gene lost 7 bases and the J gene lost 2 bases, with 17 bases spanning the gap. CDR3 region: CSGLRGGGNTGELFF. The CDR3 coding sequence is TGCAGCGGTCTTCGAGGGGGGGGAAACACCGGGGAGCTGTTTTTT.

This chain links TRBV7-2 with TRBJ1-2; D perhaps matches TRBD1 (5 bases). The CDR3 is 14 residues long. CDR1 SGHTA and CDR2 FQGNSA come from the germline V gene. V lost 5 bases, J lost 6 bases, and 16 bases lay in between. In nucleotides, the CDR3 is TGTGCCAGCAGCCCACAGGACACGGGGCATGGCTACACCTTC. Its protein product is CASSPQDTGHGYTF.

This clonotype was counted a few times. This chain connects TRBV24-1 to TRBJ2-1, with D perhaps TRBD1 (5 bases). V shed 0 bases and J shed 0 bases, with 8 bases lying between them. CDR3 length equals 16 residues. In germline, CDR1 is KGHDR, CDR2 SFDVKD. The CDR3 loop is CATSDLGASSYNEQFF. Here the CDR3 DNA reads TGTGCCACCAGTGATTTGGGGGCTAGCTCCTACAATGAGCAGTTCTTC.

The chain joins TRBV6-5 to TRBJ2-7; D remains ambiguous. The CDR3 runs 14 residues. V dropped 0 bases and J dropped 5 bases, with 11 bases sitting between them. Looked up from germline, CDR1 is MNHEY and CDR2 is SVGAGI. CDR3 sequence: CASSYSLTMDEQYF. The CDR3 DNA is TGTGCCAGCAGTTACTCTTTGACAATGGACGAGCAGTACTTC.

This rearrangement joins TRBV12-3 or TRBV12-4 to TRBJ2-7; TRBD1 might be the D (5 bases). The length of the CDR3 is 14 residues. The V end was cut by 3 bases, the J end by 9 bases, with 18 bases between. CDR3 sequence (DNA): TGTGCCAGCAGTTTTGTTGGTGACAGCCCCACGCAGTACTTC. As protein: CASSFVGDSPTQYF.

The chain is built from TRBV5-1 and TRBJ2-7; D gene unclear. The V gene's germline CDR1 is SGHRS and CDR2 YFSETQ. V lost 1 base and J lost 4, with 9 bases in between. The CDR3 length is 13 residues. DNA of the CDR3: TGCGCCAGCAGCTTGCCAAGAAGGTACGAGCAGTACTTC. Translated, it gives CASSLPRRYEQYF. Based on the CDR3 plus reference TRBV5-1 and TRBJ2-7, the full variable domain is KAGVTQTPRYLIKTRGQQVTLSCSPISGHRSVSWYQQTPGQGLQFLFEYFSETQRNKGNFPGRFSGRQFSNSRSEMNVSTLELGDSALYLCASSLPRRYEQYFGPGTRLTVT.

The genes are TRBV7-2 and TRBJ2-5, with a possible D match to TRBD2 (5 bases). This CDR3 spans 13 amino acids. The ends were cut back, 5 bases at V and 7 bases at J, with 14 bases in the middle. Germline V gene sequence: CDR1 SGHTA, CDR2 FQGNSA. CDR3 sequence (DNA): TGTGCCAGCAGCGAAGGACGGGATGGGACCCAGTACTTC. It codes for CASSEGRDGTQYF. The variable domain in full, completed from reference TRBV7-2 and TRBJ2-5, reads GAGVSQSPSNKVTEKGKDVELRCDPISGHTALYWYRQSLGQGLEFLIYFQGNSAPDKSGLPSDRFSAERTGGSVSTLTIQRTQQEDSAVYLCASSEGRDGTQYFGPGTRLLVL.

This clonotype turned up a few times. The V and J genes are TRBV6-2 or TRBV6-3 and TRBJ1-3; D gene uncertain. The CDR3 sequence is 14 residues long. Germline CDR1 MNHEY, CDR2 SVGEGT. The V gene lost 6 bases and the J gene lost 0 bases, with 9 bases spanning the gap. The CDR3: CASRSTDSGNTIYF. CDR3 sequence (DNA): TGTGCCAGCAGGTCAACCGACTCTGGAAACACCATATATTTT.

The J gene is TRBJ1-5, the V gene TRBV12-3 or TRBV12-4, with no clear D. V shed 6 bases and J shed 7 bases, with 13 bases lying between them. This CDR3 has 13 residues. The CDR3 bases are TGTGCCAGCAGCACCCGTTTGTACCAGCCCCAGCATTTT. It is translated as CASSTRLYQPQHF.

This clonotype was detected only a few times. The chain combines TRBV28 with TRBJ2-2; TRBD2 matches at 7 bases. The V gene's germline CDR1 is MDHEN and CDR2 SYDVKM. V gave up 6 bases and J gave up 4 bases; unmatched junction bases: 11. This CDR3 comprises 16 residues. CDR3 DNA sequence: TGTGCCAGCAGGGTCCCCACAGCGGGGCCCACCGGGGAGCTGTTTTTT. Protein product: CASRVPTAGPTGELFF.

DNA of the CDR3: TGTGCCAGCAGTGACTCCCTAACCCCCCTCCACTTT. This codes for CASSDSLTPLHF. The chain couples TRBV2 to TRBJ1-6; no clear D. CDR3 length: 12 amino acids. Germline-derived CDR1 and CDR2 are SNHLY and FYNNEI. Trimming left V 3 bases short and J 13 bases short, with 10 bases between.

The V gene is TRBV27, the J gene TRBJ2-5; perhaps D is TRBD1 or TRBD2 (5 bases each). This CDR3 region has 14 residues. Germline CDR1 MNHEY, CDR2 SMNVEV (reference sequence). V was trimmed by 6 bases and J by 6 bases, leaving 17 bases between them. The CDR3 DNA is TGTGCCAGCAGCCGAGGGGAATTTGAAAAGACCCAGTACTTC. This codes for CASSRGEFEKTQYF.

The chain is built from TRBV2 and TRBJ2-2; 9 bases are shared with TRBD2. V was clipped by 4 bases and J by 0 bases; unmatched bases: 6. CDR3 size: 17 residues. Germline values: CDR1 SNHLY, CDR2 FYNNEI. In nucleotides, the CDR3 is TGTGCCAGCAGTGTGGAGACTAGCGGTCCGAACACCGGGGAGCTGTTTTTT. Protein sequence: CASSVETSGPNTGELFF. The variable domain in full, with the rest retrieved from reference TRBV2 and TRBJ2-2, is EPEVTQTPSHQVTQMGQEVILRCVPISNHLYFYWYRQILGQKVEFLVSFYNNEISEKSEIFDDQFSVERPDGSNFTLKIRSTKLEDSAMYFCASSVETSGPNTGELFFGEGSRLTVL.

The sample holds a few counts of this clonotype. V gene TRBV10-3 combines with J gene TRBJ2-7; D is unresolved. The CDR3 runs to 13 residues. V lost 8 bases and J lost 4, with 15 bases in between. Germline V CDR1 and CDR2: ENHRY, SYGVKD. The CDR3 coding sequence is TGTGCCATCGGACCCAGTGGCAGATACGAGCAGTACTTC. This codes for CAIGPSGRYEQYF.

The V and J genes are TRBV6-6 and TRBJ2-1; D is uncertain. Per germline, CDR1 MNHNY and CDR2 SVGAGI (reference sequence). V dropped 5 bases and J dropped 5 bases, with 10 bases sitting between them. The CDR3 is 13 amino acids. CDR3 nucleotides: TGTGCCAGCAGTACCAAGGGCGACAATGAGCAGTTCTTC. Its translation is CASSTKGDNEQFF.

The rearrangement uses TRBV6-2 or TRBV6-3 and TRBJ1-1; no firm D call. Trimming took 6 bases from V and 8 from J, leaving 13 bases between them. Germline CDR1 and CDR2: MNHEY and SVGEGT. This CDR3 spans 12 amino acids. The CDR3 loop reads CASRIYRREAFF. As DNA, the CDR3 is TGTGCCAGCAGGATTTACCGTAGAGAAGCTTTCTTT.

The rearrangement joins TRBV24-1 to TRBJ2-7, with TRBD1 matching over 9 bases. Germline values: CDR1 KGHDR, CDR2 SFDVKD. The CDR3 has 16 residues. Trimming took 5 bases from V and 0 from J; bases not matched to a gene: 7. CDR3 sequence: CATSAPGQGSSYEQYF. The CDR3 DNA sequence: TGTGCCACCAGTGCCCCGGGACAGGGTAGCTCCTACGAGCAGTACTTC.

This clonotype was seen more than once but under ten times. Written as DNA, the CDR3 is TGTGCCAGCAGCCGAAAGGGACTCCACAATGAGCAGTTCTTC. Protein product: CASSRKGLHNEQFF. The gene calls are TRBV12-3 or TRBV12-4 and TRBJ2-1, with D maybe TRBD2 (6 bases). The CDR3 totals 14 residues. V lost 6 bases and J lost 5, with 14 bases in between.

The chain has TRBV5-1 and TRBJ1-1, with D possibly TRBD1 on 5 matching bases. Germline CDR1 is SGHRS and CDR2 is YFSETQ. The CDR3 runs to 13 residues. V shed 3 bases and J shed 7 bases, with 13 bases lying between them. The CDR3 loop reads CASSSDGHYEAFF. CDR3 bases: TGCGCCAGCAGCTCTGACGGACACTATGAAGCTTTCTTT.

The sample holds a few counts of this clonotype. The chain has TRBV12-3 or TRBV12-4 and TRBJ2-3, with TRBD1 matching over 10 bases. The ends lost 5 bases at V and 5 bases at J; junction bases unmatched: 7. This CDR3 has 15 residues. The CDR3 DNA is TGTGCCAGCAGTGAGACAGGGGGCAGTGAAGATACGCAGTATTTT. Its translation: CASSETGGSEDTQYF.

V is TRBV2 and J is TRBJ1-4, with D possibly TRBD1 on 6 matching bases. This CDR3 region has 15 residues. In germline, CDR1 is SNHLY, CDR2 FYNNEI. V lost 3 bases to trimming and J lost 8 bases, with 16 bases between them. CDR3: CASSEAGDINEKLFF. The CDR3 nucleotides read TGTGCCAGCAGTGAGGCCGGGGACATAAACGAAAAACTGTTTTTT. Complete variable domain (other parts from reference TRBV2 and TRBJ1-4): EPEVTQTPSHQVTQMGQEVILRCVPISNHLYFYWYRQILGQKVEFLVSFYNNEISEKSEIFDDQFSVERPDGSNFTLKIRSTKLEDSAMYFCASSEAGDINEKLFFGSGTQLSVL.

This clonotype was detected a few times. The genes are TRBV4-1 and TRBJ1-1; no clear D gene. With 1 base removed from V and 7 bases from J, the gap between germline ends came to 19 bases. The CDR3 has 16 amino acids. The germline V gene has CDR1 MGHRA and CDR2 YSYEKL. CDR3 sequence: CASSQVGRGTFGEAFF. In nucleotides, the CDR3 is TGCGCCAGCAGCCAAGTCGGCCGGGGTACGTTCGGTGAAGCTTTCTTT.

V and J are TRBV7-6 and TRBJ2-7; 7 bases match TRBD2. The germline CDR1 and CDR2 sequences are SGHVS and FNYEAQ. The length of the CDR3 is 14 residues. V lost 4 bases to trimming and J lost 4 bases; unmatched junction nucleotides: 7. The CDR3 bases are TGTGCCAGCAGCTCCGCGGGGAGGGCGTACGAGCAGTACTTC. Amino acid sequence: CASSSAGRAYEQYF.

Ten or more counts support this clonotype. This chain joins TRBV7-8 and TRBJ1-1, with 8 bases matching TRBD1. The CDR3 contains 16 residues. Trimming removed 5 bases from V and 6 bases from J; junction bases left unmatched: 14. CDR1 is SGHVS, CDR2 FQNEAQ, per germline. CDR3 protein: CASSLAGTGVSSEAFF. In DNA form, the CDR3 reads TGTGCCAGCAGCCTTGCCGGGACAGGTGTGTCTTCTGAAGCTTTCTTT.

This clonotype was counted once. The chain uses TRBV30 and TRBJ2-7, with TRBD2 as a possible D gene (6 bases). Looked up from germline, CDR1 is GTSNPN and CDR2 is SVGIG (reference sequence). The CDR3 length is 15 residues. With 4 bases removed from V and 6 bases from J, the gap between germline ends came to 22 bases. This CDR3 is CAWTPSSVLGGEQYF. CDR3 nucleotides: TGTGCCTGGACGCCTTCTAGCGTGCTGGGGGGCGAGCAGTACTTC.

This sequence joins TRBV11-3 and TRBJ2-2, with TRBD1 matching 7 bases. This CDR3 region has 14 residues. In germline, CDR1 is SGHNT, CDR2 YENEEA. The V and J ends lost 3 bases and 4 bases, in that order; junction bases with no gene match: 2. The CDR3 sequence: CASSLDRTTGELFF. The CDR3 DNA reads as TGTGCCAGCAGCTTGGACAGGACCACCGGGGAGCTGTTTTTT.